The T cell receptor (beta chain) described here comes from a study of blood T cell repertoires in COVID-19. Trimming left V 6 bases short and J 2 bases short, with 18 bases between. Germline loops: CDR1 MDHEN, CDR2 SYDVKM. The CDR3 is made up of 16 amino acids. Some clones are missing from TCRdb's copy, which holds only in-frame ones; the method was immunoSEQ multiplex PCR. The sample lists about 180,000 clones, 88% seen once, with 9% in the top ten. The specimen was PBMCs or T cells enriched from blood (not recorded which). This rearrangement joins TRBV28 to TRBJ2-3; tentatively, D is TRBD2 (6 bases). The clonotype originates from a woman between 18 and 29 years old who had recovered from COVID-19. The CDR3 spells CASSPVEGPATDTQYF. DNA of the CDR3: TGTGCCAGCAGCCCCGTGGAGGGACCCGCCACAGATACGCAGTATTTT. Supplemented by reference TRBV28 and TRBJ2-3, the full variable domain reads DVKVTQSSRYLVKRTGEKVFLECVQDMDHENMFWYRQDPGLGLRLIYFSYDVKMKEKGDIPEGYSVSREKKERFSLILESASTNQTSMYLCASSPVEGPATDTQYFGPGTRLTVL.